This TCR beta chain was sequenced in a study of cytomegalovirus exposure and HLA in healthy donors. The germline V gene has CDR1 SGHRS and CDR2 YFSETQ. This CDR3 has 17 residues. V was pared by 4 bases and J by 0 bases, with 5 bases of the junction left unmatched. Use of 60 Vbeta and 13 Jbeta primers characterized the PCR. TCRdb keeps only in-frame clones here, not all; method: immunoSEQ multiplex PCR. The table lists roughly 84,000 clones, 63% of them singletons, with 15% in the top ten. Sequencing was done on a sample of PBMCs. The genes are TRBV5-1 and TRBJ2-3; 13 positions agree with TRBD2. The sequence was obtained from a woman between 40 and 55 years old in good health and CMV-seropositive. The CDR3 DNA is TGCGCCAGCAGCGACACTAGCGGGAGGGTTAGCACAGATACGCAGTATTTT. This sequence encodes CASSDTSGRVSTDTQYF.